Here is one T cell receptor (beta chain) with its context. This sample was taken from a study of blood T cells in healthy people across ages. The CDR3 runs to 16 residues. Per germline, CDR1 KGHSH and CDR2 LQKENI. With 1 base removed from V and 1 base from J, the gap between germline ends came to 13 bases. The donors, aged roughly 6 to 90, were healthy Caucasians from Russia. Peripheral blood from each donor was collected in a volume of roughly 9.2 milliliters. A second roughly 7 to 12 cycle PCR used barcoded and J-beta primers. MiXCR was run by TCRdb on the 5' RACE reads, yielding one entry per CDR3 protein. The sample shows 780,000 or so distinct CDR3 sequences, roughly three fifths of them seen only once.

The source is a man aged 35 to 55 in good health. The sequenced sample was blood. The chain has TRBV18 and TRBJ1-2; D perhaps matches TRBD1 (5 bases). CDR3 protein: CASSPLARDGNYGYTF. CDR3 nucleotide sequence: TGTGCCAGCTCACCACTGGCCAGGGACGGTAACTATGGCTACACCTTC.